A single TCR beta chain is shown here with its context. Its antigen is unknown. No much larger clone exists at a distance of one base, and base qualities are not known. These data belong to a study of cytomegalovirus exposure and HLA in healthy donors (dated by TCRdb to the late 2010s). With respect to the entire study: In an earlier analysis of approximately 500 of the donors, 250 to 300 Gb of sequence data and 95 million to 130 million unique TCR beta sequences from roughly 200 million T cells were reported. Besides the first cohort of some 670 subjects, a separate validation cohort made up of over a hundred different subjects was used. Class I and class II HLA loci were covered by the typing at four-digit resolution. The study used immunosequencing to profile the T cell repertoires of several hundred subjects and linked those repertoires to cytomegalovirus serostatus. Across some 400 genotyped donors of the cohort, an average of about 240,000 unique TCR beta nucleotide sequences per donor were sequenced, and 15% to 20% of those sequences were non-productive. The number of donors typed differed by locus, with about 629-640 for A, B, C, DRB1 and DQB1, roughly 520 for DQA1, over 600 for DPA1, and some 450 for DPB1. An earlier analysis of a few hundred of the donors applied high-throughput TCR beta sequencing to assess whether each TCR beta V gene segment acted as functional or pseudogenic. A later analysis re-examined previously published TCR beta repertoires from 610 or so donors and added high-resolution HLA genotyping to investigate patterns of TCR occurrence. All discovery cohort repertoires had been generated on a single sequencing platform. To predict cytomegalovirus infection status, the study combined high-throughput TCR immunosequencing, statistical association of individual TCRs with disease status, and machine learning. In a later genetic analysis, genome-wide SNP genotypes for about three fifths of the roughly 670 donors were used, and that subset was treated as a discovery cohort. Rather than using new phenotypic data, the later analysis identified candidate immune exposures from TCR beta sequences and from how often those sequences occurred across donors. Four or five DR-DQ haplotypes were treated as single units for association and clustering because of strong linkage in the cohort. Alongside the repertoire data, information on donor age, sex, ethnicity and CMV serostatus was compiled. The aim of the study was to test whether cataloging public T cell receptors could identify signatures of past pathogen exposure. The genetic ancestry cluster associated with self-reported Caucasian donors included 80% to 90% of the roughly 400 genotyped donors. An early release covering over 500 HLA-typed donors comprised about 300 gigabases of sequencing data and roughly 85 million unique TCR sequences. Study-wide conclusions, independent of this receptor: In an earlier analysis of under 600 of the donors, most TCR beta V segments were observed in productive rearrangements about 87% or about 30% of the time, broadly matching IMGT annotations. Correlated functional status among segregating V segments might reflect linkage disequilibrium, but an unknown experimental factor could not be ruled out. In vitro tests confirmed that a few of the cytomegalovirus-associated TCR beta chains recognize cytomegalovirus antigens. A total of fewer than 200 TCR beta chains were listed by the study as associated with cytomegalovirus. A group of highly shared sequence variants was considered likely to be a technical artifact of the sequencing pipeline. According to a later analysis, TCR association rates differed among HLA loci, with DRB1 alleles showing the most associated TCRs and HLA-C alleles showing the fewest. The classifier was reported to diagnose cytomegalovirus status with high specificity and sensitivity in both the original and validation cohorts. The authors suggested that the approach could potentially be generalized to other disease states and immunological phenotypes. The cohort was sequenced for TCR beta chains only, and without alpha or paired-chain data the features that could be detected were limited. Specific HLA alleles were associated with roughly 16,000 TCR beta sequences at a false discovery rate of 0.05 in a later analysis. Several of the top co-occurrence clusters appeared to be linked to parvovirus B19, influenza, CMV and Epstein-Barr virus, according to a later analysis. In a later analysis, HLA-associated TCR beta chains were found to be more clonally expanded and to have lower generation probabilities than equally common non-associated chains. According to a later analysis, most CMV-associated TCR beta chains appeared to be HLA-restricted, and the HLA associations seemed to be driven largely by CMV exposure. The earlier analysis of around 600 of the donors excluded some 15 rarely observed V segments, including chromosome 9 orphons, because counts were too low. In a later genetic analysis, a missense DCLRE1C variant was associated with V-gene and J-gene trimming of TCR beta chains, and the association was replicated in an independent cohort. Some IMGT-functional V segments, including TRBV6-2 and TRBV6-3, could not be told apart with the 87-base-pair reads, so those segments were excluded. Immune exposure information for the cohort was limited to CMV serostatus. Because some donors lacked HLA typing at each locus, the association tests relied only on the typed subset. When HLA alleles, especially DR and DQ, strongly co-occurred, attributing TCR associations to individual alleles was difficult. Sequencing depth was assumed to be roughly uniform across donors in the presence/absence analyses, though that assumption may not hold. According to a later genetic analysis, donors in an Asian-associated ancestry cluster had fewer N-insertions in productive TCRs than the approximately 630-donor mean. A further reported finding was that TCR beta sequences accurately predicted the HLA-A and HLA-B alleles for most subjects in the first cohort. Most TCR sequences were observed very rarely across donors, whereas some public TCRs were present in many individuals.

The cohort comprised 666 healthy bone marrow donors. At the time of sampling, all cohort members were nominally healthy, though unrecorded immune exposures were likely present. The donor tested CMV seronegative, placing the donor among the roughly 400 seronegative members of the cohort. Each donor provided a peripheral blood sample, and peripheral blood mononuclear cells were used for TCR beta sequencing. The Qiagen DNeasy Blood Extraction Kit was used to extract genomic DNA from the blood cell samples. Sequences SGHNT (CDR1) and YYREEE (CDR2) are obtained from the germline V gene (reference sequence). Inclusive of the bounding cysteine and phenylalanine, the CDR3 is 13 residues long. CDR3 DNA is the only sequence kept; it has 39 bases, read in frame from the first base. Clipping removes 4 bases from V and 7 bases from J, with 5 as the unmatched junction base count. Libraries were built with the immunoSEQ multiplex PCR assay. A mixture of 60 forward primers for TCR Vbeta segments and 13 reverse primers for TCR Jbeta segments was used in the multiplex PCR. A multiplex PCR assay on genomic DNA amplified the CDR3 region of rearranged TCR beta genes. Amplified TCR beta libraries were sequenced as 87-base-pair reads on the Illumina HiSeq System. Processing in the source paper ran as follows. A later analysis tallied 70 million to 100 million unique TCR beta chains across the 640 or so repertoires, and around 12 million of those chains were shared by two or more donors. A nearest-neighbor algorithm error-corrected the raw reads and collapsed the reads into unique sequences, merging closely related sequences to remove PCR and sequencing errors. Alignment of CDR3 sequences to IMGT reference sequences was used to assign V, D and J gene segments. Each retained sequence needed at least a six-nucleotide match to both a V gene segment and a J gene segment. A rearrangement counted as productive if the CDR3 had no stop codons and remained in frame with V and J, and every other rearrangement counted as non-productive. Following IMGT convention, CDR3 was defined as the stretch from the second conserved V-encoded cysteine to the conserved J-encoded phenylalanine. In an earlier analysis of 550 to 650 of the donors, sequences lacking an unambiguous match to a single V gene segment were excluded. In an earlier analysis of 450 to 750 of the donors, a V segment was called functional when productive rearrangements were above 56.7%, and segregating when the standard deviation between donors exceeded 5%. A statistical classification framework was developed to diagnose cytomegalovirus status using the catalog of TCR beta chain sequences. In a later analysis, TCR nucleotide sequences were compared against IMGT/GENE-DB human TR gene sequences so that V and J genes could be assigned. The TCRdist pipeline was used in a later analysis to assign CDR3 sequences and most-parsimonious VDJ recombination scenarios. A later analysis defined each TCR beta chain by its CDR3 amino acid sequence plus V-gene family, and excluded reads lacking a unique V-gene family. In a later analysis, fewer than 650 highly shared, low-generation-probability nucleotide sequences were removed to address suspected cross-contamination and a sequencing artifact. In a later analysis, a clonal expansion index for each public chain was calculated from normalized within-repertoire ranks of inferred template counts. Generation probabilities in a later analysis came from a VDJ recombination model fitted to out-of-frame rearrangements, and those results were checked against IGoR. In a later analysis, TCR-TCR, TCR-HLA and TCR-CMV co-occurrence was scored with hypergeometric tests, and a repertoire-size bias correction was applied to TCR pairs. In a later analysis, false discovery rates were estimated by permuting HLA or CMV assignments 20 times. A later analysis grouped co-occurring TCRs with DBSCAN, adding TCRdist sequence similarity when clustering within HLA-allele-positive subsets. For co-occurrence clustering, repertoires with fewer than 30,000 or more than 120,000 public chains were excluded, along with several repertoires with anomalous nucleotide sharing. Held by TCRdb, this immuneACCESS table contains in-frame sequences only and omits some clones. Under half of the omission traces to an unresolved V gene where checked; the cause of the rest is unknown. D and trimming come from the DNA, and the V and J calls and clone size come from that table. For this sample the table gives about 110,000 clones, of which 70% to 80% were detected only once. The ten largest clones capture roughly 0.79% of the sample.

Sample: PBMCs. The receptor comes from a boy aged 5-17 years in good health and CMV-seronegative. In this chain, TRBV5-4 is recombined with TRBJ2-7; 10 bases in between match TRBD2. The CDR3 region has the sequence CASSILAGNEQYF. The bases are TGTGCCAGCAGCATACTAGCGGGAAATGAGCAGTACTTC.